These 10 T cell receptor beta chains were all obtained from the same sample, sequenced in a study of CD8+ T cells in alopecia areata. RNA was extracted and reverse transcribed into cDNA as the sequencing template. TCRdb keeps only in-frame clones here, not all; method: immunoSEQ multiplex PCR. Among 170,000 or so clones, about 53% were seen once, and the ten largest hold approximately 11%. Treatment here: oral pan-JAK inhibitor, 5-10 mg twice daily. The specimen was CD8+ T cells sorted from blood, collected at week 24, from a patient treated with tofacitinib. These receptors all stem from a human donor with alopecia areata.

V gene TRBV27 combines with J gene TRBJ1-5; the match to TRBD1 covers 10 bases. The CDR3 totals 14 residues. CDR1 MNHEY and CDR2 SMNVEV come from the germline V gene (reference sequence). V was pared by 5 bases and J by 5 bases, with 3 bases of the junction left unmatched. The CDR3 DNA is TGTGCCAGCAGTCAGACAGGGGGCCATCAGCCCCAGCATTTT. It translates to CASSQTGGHQPQHF.

V gene TRBV7-9 combines with J gene TRBJ2-1, with 8 bases that match TRBD1. Germline trimming cut 5 bases from V and 12 bases from J; bases unmatched to any gene: 12. This CDR3 is built from 14 residues. Germline V gene sequence: CDR1 SEHNR, CDR2 FQNEAQ (reference sequence). DNA for the CDR3: TGTGCCAGCAGCCGAACGGACAGGGCGGATCGGCAGTTCTTC. Protein sequence: CASSRTDRADRQFF.

The V and J genes are TRBV4-3 and TRBJ2-1; 10 bases are a match to TRBD2. The CDR3 totals 16 residues. CDR1 and CDR2 from the germline V gene are LGHNA and YSLEER. The ends lost 0 bases at V and 6 bases at J; junction bases unmatched: 5. The CDR3 protein is CASSQDKAGGPNEQFF. CDR3 bases: TGCGCCAGCAGCCAAGATAAAGCGGGGGGGCCCAATGAGCAGTTCTTC.

The rearrangement joins TRBV27 to TRBJ2-7, with D possibly TRBD2 on 6 matching bases. The CDR3 is 14 amino acids. The V gene's germline CDR1 is MNHEY and CDR2 SMNVEV (reference sequence). V lost 5 bases to trimming and J lost 5 bases, with 16 bases between them. CDR3 coding DNA: TGTGCCAGCAGTCCTACGGGGGTTGGGAACGAGCAGTACTTC. Amino acids: CASSPTGVGNEQYF.

The rearrangement uses TRBV11-2 and TRBJ1-1; 7 bases align to TRBD1. The CDR3 spans 15 residues. J was trimmed by 5 bases and V by 5 bases; bases with no gene match: 11. Germline assignment: CDR1 SGHAT and CDR2 FQNNGV. CDR3 sequence reads: CASSQGGRGSTEAFF. The CDR3 DNA reads as TGTGCCAGCAGCCAGGGGGGAAGGGGCTCGACTGAAGCTTTCTTT.

The chain recombines TRBV30 with TRBJ2-7; 8 bases agree with TRBD1. This CDR3 has 14 residues. V trimming: 3 bases; J trimming: 0 bases; junction bases outside the gene matches: 4. Germline V gene data show CDR1 as GTSNPN and CDR2 as SVGIG (reference sequence). The chain's CDR3 is CAWRAGQGSYEQYF. The DNA for the CDR3 is TGTGCCTGGAGAGCCGGACAGGGCTCCTACGAGCAGTACTTC.

This sequence joins TRBV19 and TRBJ2-7, with TRBD2 as a possible D gene (6 bases). Germline CDR1 reads LNHDA; CDR2 reads SQIVND (reference sequence). Trimming left V 3 bases short and J 0 bases short, with 9 bases between. The CDR3 runs 14 residues. The CDR3 DNA follows: TGTGCCAGTAGTATTCGGGGGAGCTCCTACGAGCAGTACTTC. This gives the protein CASSIRGSSYEQYF.

The chain has TRBV9 and TRBJ1-2; tentative D call: TRBD1 (6 bases). Germline V gene lookup returns CDR1 SGDLS and CDR2 YYNGEE. The V and J ends lost 0 bases and 2 bases respectively, with 11 bases between them. The CDR3 sequence is 15 residues long. CDR3 loop: CASSVGQDPNYGYTF. CDR3 nucleotides: TGTGCCAGCAGCGTAGGACAGGATCCCAACTATGGCTACACCTTC.

V usage is TRBV29-1 and J usage is TRBJ2-3; no clear D. The V gene lost 3 bases and the J gene lost 2 bases, with 12 bases spanning the gap. The germline gives CDR1 SQVTM, CDR2 ANQGSEA. The CDR3 consists of 14 residues. The CDR3: CSVEASSYTDTQYF. The CDR3 DNA follows: TGCAGCGTTGAGGCCAGCTCCTACACAGATACGCAGTATTTT.

This clone was counted only a few times. This chain uses TRBV29-1 with TRBJ1-2; D remains ambiguous. This CDR3 spans 12 amino acids. Germline V gene lookup returns CDR1 SQVTM and CDR2 ANQGSEA. V was shortened by 6 bases and J by 0 bases, with 8 bases between the two germline ends. As DNA, the CDR3 is TGCAGCGTCCTACAGACTAACTATGGCTACACCTTC. It yields the protein CSVLQTNYGYTF.